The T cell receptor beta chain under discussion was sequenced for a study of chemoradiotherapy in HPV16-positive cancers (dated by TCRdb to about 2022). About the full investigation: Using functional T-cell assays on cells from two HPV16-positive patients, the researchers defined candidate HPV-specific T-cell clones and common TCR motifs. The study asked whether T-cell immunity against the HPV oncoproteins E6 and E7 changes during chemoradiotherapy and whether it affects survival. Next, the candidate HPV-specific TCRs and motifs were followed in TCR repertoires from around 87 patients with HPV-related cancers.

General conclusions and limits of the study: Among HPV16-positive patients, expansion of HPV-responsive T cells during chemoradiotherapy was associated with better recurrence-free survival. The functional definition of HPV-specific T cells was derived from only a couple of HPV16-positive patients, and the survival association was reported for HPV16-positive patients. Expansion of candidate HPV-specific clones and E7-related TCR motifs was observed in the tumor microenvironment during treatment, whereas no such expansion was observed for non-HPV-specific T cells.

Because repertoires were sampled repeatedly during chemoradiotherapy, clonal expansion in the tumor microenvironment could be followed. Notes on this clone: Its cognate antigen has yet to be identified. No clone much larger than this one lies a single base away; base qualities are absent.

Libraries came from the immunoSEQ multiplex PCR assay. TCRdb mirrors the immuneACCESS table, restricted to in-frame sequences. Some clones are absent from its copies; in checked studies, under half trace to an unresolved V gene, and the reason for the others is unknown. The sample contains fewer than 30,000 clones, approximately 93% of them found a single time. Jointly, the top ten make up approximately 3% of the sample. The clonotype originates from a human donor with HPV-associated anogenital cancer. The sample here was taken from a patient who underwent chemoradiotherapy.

This receptor carries the CDR3 CASILDRNTEAFF. The DNA sequence is TGTGCCAGTATCTTGGACAGGAACACTGAAGCTTTCTTT. The V and J segments used are TRBV19 and TRBJ1-1; possibly the D gene is TRBD1, per 6 matching bases. At the junction V is shortened by 7 bases and J by 1 base, with 10 bases in between. CDR1 and CDR2, per the germline V gene (reference sequence), are LNHDA and SQIVND. The CDR3 runs 13 amino acids, cysteine and phenylalanine included. Only the CDR3 region is kept as DNA, spanning 39 bases read in frame from base 1.